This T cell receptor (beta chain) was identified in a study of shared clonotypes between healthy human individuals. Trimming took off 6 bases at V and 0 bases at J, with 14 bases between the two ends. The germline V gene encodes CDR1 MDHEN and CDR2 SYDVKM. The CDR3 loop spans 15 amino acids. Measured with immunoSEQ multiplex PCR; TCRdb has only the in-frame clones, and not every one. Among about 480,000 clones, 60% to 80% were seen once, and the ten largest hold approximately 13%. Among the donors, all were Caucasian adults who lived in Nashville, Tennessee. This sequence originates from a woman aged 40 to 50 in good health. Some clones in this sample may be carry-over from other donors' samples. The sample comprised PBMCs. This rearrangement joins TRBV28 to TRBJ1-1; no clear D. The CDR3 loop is CASSPAGNLNTEAFF. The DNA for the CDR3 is TGTGCCAGCAGCCCGGCGGGCAACTTGAACACTGAAGCTTTCTTT.